The present entry profiles one T cell receptor beta chain with its context. This table comes from immunoSEQ multiplex PCR, and its TCRdb copy is limited to in-frame clones, with some not included. The sample has roughly 57,000 clones, 90% seen once. The data were taken from a study of blood T cell repertoires in COVID-19. Study information: Samples of COVID-19 (acute and convalescent) were obtained from the United States, Italy and Spain.

This CDR3 comprises 15 residues. Germline assignment: CDR1 WNHNN and CDR2 SYGVQD (reference sequence). V dropped 4 bases and J dropped 4 bases, with 16 bases sitting between them. The chain uses TRBV10-1 and TRBJ1-2, with a possible D match to TRBD1 (6 bases). The clonotype comes from a human donor in a cohort sampled during active COVID-19. Sample: peripheral blood. CDR3 in DNA: TGCGCCAGCAGTGCCCTACGACAGGTCCTCTATGGCTACACCTTC. Protein: CASSALRQVLYGYTF.